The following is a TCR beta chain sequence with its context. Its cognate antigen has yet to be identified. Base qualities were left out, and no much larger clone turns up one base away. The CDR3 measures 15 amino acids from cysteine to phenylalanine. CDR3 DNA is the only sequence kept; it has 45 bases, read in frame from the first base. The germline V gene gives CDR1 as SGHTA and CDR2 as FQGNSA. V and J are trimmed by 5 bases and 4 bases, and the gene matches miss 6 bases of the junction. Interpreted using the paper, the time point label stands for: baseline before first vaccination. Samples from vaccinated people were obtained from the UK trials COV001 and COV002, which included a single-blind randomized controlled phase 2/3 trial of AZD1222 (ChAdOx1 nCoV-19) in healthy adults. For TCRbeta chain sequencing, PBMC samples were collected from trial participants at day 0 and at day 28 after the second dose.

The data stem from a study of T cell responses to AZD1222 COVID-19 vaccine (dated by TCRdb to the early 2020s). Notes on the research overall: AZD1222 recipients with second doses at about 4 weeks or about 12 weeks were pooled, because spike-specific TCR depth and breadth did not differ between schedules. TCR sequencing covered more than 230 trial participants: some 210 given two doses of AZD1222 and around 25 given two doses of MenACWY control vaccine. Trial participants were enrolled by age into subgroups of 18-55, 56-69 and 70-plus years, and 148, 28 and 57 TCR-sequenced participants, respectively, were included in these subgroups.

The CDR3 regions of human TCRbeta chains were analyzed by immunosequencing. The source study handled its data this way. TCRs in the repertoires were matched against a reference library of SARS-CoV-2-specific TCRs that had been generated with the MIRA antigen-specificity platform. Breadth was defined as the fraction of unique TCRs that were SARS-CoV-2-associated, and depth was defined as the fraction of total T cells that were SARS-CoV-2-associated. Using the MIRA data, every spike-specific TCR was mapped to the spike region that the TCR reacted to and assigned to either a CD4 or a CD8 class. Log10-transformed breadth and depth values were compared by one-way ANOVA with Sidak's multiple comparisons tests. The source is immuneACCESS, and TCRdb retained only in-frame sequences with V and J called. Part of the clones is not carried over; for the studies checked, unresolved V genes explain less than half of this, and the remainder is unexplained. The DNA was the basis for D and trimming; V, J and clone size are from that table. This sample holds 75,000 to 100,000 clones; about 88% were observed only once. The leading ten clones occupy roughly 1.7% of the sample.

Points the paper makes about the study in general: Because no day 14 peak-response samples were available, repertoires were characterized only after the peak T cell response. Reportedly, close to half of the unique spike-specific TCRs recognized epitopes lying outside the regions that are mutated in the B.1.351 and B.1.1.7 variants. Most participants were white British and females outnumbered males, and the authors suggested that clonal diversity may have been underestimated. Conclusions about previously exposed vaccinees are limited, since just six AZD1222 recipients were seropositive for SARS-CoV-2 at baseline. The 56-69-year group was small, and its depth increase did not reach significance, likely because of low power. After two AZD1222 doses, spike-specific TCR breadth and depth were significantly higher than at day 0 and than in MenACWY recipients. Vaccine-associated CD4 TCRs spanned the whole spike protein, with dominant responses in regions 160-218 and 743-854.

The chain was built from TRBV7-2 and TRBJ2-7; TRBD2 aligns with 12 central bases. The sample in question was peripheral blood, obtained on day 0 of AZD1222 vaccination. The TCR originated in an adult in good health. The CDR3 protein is CASSTLAGGLYEQYF. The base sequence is TGTGCCAGCAGCACTCTAGCGGGGGGGTTATACGAGCAGTACTTC.